Below, one T cell receptor beta chain is given with its context. Antigen specificity is unknown. This entry is derived from a study of shared clonotypes between healthy human individuals. Study context: The study used three CD4 naive, three CD4 memory, two CD8 naive and one CD8 memory plate per donor.

Whole-study results and caveats: Expectations were that clonotype sharing among donors would be affected by sequencing depth. The small donor group covered limited genetic and exposure diversity.

The CDR3 covers 18 residues. V shed 0 bases, J shed 8 bases, and the junction held 14 bases outside the gene matches. The germline CDR1 and CDR2 sequences are SGHRS and YFSETQ. This table comes from immunoSEQ multiplex PCR, and its TCRdb copy is limited to in-frame clones, with some not included. Altogether about 2.4 million clones are present, under 95% being singletons, with the ten largest covering about 0.39%. A CD45RA+ naive subset and a CD45RA-negative memory subset were split from CD4+ cells. Sequences were obtained from naive CD4+ T cells from PBMCs. Subset: CD45RA+ positively selected. This clonotype was obtained from a man younger than 35 in good health. Some clones in this sample may be carry-over from other donors' samples. This chain connects TRBV5-1 to TRBJ2-1, with 10 bases lining up with TRBD2. The CDR3 coding sequence is TGCGCCAGCAGCTTGGCCCCGGCCGGACTAGCGGTTGTATATGAGCAGTTCTTC. Protein product: CASSLAPAGLAVVYEQFF.